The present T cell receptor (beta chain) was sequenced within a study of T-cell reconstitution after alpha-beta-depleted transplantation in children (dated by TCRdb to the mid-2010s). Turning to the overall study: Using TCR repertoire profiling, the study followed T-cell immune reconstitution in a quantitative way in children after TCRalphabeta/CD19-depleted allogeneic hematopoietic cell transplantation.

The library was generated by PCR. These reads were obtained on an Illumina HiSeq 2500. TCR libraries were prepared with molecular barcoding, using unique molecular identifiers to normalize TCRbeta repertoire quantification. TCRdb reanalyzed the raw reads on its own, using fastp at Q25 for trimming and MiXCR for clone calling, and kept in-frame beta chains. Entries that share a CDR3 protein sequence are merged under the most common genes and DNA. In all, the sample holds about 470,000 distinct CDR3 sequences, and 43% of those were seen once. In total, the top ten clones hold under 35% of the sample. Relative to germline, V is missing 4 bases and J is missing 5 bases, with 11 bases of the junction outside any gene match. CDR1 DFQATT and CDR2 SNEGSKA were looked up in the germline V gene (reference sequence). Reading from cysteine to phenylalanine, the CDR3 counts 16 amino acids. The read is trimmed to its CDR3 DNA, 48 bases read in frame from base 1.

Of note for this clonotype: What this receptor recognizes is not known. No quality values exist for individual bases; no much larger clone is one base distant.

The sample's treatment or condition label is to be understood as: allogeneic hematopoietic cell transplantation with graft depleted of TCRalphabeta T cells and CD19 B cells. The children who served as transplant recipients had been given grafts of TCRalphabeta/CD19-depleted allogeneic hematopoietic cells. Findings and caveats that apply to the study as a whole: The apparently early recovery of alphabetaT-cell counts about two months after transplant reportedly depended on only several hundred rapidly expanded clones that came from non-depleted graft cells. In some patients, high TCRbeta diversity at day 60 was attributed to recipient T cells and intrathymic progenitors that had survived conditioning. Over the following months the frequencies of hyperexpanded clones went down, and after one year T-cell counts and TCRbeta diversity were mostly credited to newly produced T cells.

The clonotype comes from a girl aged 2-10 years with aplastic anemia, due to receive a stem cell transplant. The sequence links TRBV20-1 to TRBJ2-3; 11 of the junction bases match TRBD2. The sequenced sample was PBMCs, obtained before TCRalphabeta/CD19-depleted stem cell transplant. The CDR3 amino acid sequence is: CSATPFLAGGRDTQYF. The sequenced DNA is TGCAGTGCTACCCCCTTTCTAGCGGGAGGAAGAGATACGCAGTATTTT.